This T cell receptor beta chain was identified during a study of blood T cell repertoires in COVID-19. In the study overall: COVID-19 samples collected from the United States, Italy and Spain covered acute and convalescent phases.

Per the original data handling: Reference gene primer amplification gave estimated nucleated cell counts. The table came from immunoSEQ multiplex PCR; TCRdb's copy has only in-frame clones and leaves some out. The D gene and trimming were derived from the DNA, and the V and J assignments and clone size from that table. This table holds 110,000 or so clones, 85% to 90% found once. The sequence derives from a man between 65 and 85 years old who had recovered from COVID-19. The sequenced material came from peripheral blood.

The CDR3 sequence is CASSYSARETQYF. In DNA form, the CDR3 reads TGTGCCAGCAGTTACTCCGCGCGGGAGACCCAGTACTTC. The chain combines TRBV6-6 with TRBJ2-5; D gene ambiguous. Germline lookup yields CDR1 MNHNY and CDR2 SVGAGI (reference sequence). The length of the CDR3 is 13 residues. The germline V and J ends were trimmed by 0 bases and 5 bases, with 7 bases remaining between them.